These 2 T cell receptor beta chains were sequenced from one sample in a study of T-cell memory formation after mild COVID-19. TCRdb ran MiXCR on the 5' RACE reads and lists one entry per CDR3 protein. Among 110,000 to 150,000 distinct CDR3 sequences listed, 14% were seen once. Sequencing used PBMCs or a T cell subset sorted from them (not recorded which). These receptors originate from an adult woman who had mild COVID-19 (a few samples of this study predate the infection). Cell type and time point are not known.

This clonotype was counted between two and nine times. The CDR3 is CASSSGGSGYNEQFF. As DNA, the CDR3 is TGTGCCAGCAGCTCGGGCGGGAGTGGGTACAATGAGCAGTTCTTC. The rearrangement links TRBV12-3 or TRBV12-4 to TRBJ2-1; 7 bases line up with TRBD2. V trimming: 6 bases; J trimming: 4 bases; junction bases outside the gene matches: 9. CDR3 length: 15 amino acids.

This clonotype occurred a few times. The chain joins TRBV3-1 to TRBJ1-1, with 8 positions matching TRBD1. The V segment lost 4 bases and the J segment 4 bases; nucleotides outside the gene matches: 8. The CDR3 is 15 residues long. Looked up from germline, CDR1 is LGHDT and CDR2 is YNNKEL (reference sequence). The CDR3 protein is CASSLTGDQTTEAFF. The DNA for the CDR3 is TGTGCCAGCAGCCTGACAGGGGACCAGACCACTGAAGCTTTCTTT.